The clone carrying this TCR beta chain has a single count. This sample was included in a study of T cells in localized non-small cell lung cancer. This CDR3 has 13 residues. V was pared by 6 bases and J by 7 bases, with 8 bases of the junction left unmatched. From germline, CDR1 is SNHLY and CDR2 FYNNEI. Generated by immunoSEQ multiplex PCR, the TCRdb table keeps only in-frame clones and is missing some. Of approximately 140,000 clones in the sample, approximately 88% were seen once. The chain joins TRBV2 to TRBJ1-2; 7 nucleotides agree with TRBD1. This receptor was taken from a female donor older than 55 with stage I lung adenocarcinoma. The sample in question was peripheral blood, obtained before any cancer treatment. The chain's CDR3 is CASRGDSDSGYTF. The CDR3 region has the DNA TGTGCCAGCAGGGGGGACAGCGACTCTGGCTACACCTTC.